The 32 T cell receptor beta chains presented below share a single source sample, sequenced in a study of tumor-infiltrating lymphocytes in primary liver carcinoma. Reverse transcription of 500 ng total RNA with a constant-region primer produced TCR beta cDNA. Construction of TCR beta libraries relied on three successive nested multiplex PCR rounds employing slightly modified ARM-PCR. TRBV1-TRBV30 forward and Cbeta reverse primers drove the first two roughly 10-cycle rounds. TCRdb re-derived calls from the multiplex PCR reads in MiXCR, one entry per CDR3 protein. The table includes about 120,000 distinct CDR3 sequences, around 65% detected once. For each extraction, RNA and DNA were obtained together from approximately 20-30 mg of unsorted bulk tissue. The sample was tumor-adjacent normal liver tissue. Receptors were obtained from a woman in her sixties or seventies with primary liver carcinoma and hepatitis B virus infection.

As concerns this clonotype: This CDR3 is missing its conserved last phenylalanine or tryptophan, likely due to a read error. No DNA is shown, since the ends of the CDR3 on it are uncertain; the CDR3 is the one TCRdb lists. The rearrangement uses TRBV4-1 and TRBJ1-2; TRBD1 is the table's D call, not checked against the DNA. Per germline, CDR1 MGHRA and CDR2 YSYEKL. The CDR3 length equals 15 residues, ends included. The CDR3 sequence is CASSQGMQGLYGHTL.

Concerning this clonotype: The junction and the germline gene differ at one end; a read error may be behind it. The chain employs TRBV29-1 and TRBJ2-5, with D maybe TRBD2 (5 bases). This CDR3 has 11 residues. Germline V gives CDR1 SQVTM, CDR2 ANQGSEA. CDR3 sequence reads: CSVGLQETPYF. The CDR3, as DNA: TGCAGTGTCGGACTCCAAGAGACCCCGTACTTC.

This clonotype counts as medium-sized (0.01 to 0.1%). The V gene is TRBV12-3 or TRBV12-4, the J gene TRBJ1-5; 10 positions match TRBD1. Trimming took 8 bases from V and 4 from J; bases not matched to a gene: 8. CDR3 length: 15 residues. The CDR3 sequence is CASSMTGGRNQPQHF. The CDR3 DNA reads TGTGCCAGCTCTATGACAGGGGGCCGTAATCAGCCCCAGCATTTT.

In the case of this clonotype: A much larger clonotype is one base distant, so this may be a read error. The V gene is TRBV5-1, the J gene TRBJ2-4, with 13 bases identical to TRBD2. CDR1 is SGHRS and CDR2 is YFSETQ in the germline V gene. V lost 3 bases to trimming and J lost 6 bases; unmatched junction nucleotides: 6. CDR3 length: 16 amino acids. CDR3 residues: CASSSRTSGSLNIQYF. The CDR3 bases are TGCGCCAGCAGCTCCAGGACTAGCGGGAGTTTAAACATTCAGTACTTC.

By frequency in the sample, this clonotype is medium-sized. The DNA of the CDR3 is TGTGCCAGCAGCATGATCGACTACAATGAGCAGTTCTTC. This gives the protein CASSMIDYNEQFF. This sequence joins TRBV11-2 and TRBJ2-1; D is unclear. This CDR3 contains 13 residues. Germline CDR1 reads SGHAT; CDR2 reads FQNNGV. V was clipped by 5 bases and J by 3 bases, with 8 bases between them.

With regard to this clonotype: The junction does not match germline at one end; this may be a read error. The V gene is TRBV6-5, the J gene TRBJ2-3; D gene uncertain. In germline, CDR1 is MNHEY, CDR2 SVGAGI. The CDR3 extends over 15 amino acids. CDR3 coding DNA: TGTGCCGGCAGTTATTTCGCAGACGGGACAGATACGCAGTATTTT. It codes for CAGSYFADGTDTQYF.

This clonotype was counted at least ten times. The chain is built from TRBV7-9 and TRBJ2-4; 7 positions match TRBD2. The CDR3 has 14 residues. Germline lookup yields CDR1 SEHNR and CDR2 FQNEAQ (reference sequence). With V trimmed by 4 bases and J by 5 bases, 5 bases remained unmatched. The CDR3 loop reads CASSSRGGQNIQYF. The DNA for the CDR3 is TGTGCCAGCAGCTCGAGGGGAGGGCAAAACATTCAGTACTTC. Full variable domain (remainder filled in from reference TRBV7-9 and TRBJ2-4): DTGVSQNPRHKITKRGQNVTFRCDPISEHNRLYWYRQTLGQGPEFLTYFQNEAQLEKSRLLSDRFSAERPKGSFSTLEIQRTEQGDSAMYLCASSSRGGQNIQYFGAGTRLSVL.

V usage is TRBV11-1 and J usage is TRBJ2-2, with a possible D match to TRBD1 (5 bases). Between the trimmed V and J ends, which lost 6 bases and 7 bases, there was a span of 15 bases. Germline V lookup: CDR1 SGHAT, CDR2 FQDESV (reference sequence). CDR3 size: 14 residues. CDR3 nucleotide sequence: TGTGCCAGCAGACTGAGCCCTGACAGCGGGGAGCTGTTTTTT. It codes for CASRLSPDSGELFF.

This clonotype was counted many times. This sequence joins TRBV12-3 or TRBV12-4 and TRBJ1-2, with 8 bases identical to TRBD1. This CDR3 region has 16 residues. The V and J ends lost 5 bases and 6 bases, in that order; junction bases with no gene match: 14. The CDR3 sequence is CASSGPSLTGANGYTF. For the CDR3, the DNA is TGTGCCAGCAGTGGCCCCAGCTTGACAGGGGCGAATGGCTACACCTTC.

This clonotype showed up just once. At one end the junction does not follow the germline gene, possibly because of a read error. This chain links TRBV11-2 with TRBJ2-1; D gene unclear. The CDR3 covers 15 residues. Germline lookup yields CDR1 SGHAT and CDR2 FQNNGV. For the CDR3, the DNA is TGTGTCAGCAGCTTAGAGAGAGGAAGTATCGGTGGGCAGTTCTTC. It is translated as CVSSLERGSIGGQFF. Full variable domain (rest looked up from reference TRBV11-2 and TRBJ2-1): EAGVAQSPRYKIIEKRQSVAFWCNPISGHATLYWYQQILGQGPKLLIQFQNNGVVDDSQLPKDRFSAERLKGVDSTLKIQPAKLEDSAVYLCVSSLERGSIGGQFFGPGTRLTVL.

A note on this clonotype: As the CDR3 is not closed by the conserved phenylalanine or tryptophan, this likely results from a read error. V is TRBV7-9 and J is TRBJ1-4; 9 bases agree with TRBD1. The CDR3 totals 18 residues. CDR1 SEHNR and CDR2 FQNEAQ come from the germline V gene (reference sequence). The CDR3 is CDSSLSAGQGTTNEKLFS. In DNA form, the CDR3 reads TGTGACAGCAGCTTATCCGCGGGACAGGGAACAACTAATGAAAAACTGTTTTCT.

Worth noting for this clonotype: This may be a read error, as it is one base from a much larger clone. The chain uses TRBV6-2 or TRBV6-3 and TRBJ2-1, with D possibly TRBD2 on 5 matching bases. The CDR3 is made up of 16 amino acids. Deletions cut 0 bases from V and 2 bases from J, with 11 bases between. Germline CDR1 is MNHEY and CDR2 is SVGEGT. Here the CDR3 DNA reads TGTGCCAGCAGTTACTCCGGCGCGAGGGCCTACAATGAGCAGTTCTTC. It yields the protein CASSYSGARAYNEQFF.

This clonotype was recorded many times. The chain recombines TRBV29-1 with TRBJ1-3; no reliable D call. Trimming left V 7 bases short and J 4 bases short, with 11 bases between. The CDR3 runs 12 residues. Germline V lookup: CDR1 SQVTM, CDR2 ANQGSEA. The CDR3 region is CSASGVGNTIYF. CDR3 DNA sequence: TGCAGCGCCAGTGGGGTCGGAAACACCATATATTTT.

Concerning this clonotype itself: The conserved phenylalanine or tryptophan is not found at the CDR3 terminus, so this likely reflects a read error. The DNA is omitted, as the CDR3 cannot be located on it reliably, and the CDR3 follows TCRdb's listing. The CDR3 sequence: CACSLGLNSPFHS. This sequence joins TRBV11-2 and TRBJ1-6; the D call of TRBD1 is as the table states it, not checked on the DNA. The CDR3 comprises 13 residues, both ends counted. Germline CDR1 and CDR2: SGHAT and FQNNGV.

A word on this clonotype: Mismatch with germline at one junction end may stem from a read error. The chain is built from TRBV29-1 and TRBJ1-2, with 9 bases lining up with TRBD1. This CDR3 has 16 amino acids. CDR1 is SQVTM and CDR2 is ANQGSEA in the germline V gene. CDR3 protein: CGVVRGTGRGIYGYTF. Written as DNA, the CDR3 is TGCGGCGTTGTACGGGGGACAGGGAGGGGCATCTATGGCTACACCTTC.

In regard to this clonotype: One end of the junction fails to match germline, which may point to a read error. CDR3 DNA sequence: TGTGCCAGCAGACGCCAATGGAACACTGGAGCTTTCTTT. It specifies CASRRQWNTGAFF. This chain connects TRBV7-9 to TRBJ1-1; D remains ambiguous. Germline values: CDR1 SEHNR, CDR2 FQNEAQ (reference sequence). The CDR3 is made up of 13 amino acids.

Comments on this clonotype: The missing conserved phenylalanine or tryptophan at the end of this CDR3 makes a read error likely. The chain couples TRBV29-1 to TRBJ2-1; D remains unclear. The CDR3 extends over 17 amino acids. Looked up from germline, CDR1 is SQVTM and CDR2 is ANQGSEA. The CDR3 region is CSVVPSAGQSSYIEQFS. DNA for the CDR3: TGCAGCGTTGTCCCCTCCGCAGGCCAGAGCTCCTACATTGAGCAGTTCTCC.

In the case of this clonotype: A much larger clone sits a single nucleotide away, making a read error possible. This chain joins TRBV30 and TRBJ1-6; D not resolved. The CDR3 sequence is 13 residues long. Germline CDR1 is GTSNPN and CDR2 is SVGIG (reference sequence). The CDR3 loop reads CALSVPLGSPLHF. CDR3 bases: TGTGCCTTGAGTGTACCACTCGGATCACCCCTCCACTTT. Full variable domain (rest looked up from reference TRBV30 and TRBJ1-6): SQTIHQWPATLVQPVGSPLSLECTVEGTSNPNLYWYRQAAGRGLQLLFYSVGIGQISSEVPQNLSASRPQDRQFILSSKKLLLSDSGFYLCALSVPLGSPLHFGNGTRLTVT.

With regard to this clonotype: This CDR3 is missing its conserved last phenylalanine or tryptophan, likely due to a read error. This chain uses TRBV12-3 or TRBV12-4 with TRBJ2-1, with TRBD2 matching 11 bases. This CDR3 is 15 amino acids long. The CDR3 DNA follows: TGTGTCAGCAGACCCGGACTAGCGGGTTACAATGAGCAGTTCTTA. Translated: CVSRPGLAGYNEQFL.

Within the sample, this clonotype is medium-sized. V and J are TRBV11-2 and TRBJ2-1, with a possible D match to TRBD1 (5 bases). V lost 0 bases and J lost 12, with 12 bases in between. The germline V gene has CDR1 SGHAT and CDR2 FQNNGV. This CDR3 is 13 amino acids long. CDR3 protein: CASSLDRALGQFF. The CDR3 region has the DNA TGTGCCAGCAGCTTAGACAGGGCCCTGGGGCAGTTCTTC.

With regard to this clonotype: The final CDR3 position lacks the conserved phenylalanine or tryptophan, pointing to a likely read error. The chain joins TRBV11-2 to TRBJ2-3; 8 nucleotides align to TRBD2. Unmatched junction bases numbered 8, after V lost 5 bases and J lost 4 bases. The CDR3 spans 15 residues. The germline CDR1 and CDR2 sequences are SGHAT and FQNNGV. CDR3 residues: CASSPVLAGSDTQYS. The CDR3 nucleotides are TGTGCCAGCAGCCCTGTTCTAGCGGGCTCAGATACGCAGTATTCT.

There are many counts of this clonotype. The J gene is TRBJ2-2, the V gene TRBV28; the D is unclear. The CDR3 extends over 15 amino acids. Germline CDR1 is MDHEN and CDR2 is SYDVKM. V lost 8 bases and J lost 1, with 14 bases in between. The DNA of the CDR3 is TGTGCCAGCTCGGACGTTCACATGAACACCGGGGAGCTGTTTTTT. Amino acids: CASSDVHMNTGELFF.

Concerning this clonotype: One junction end disagrees with the germline gene, perhaps due to a read error. CDR3 region: CASSPGRLSSYNEQFF. Here the CDR3 DNA reads TGTGCCAGCAGCCCCGGGAGACTATCCTCTTACAACGAGCAGTTCTTC. This chain links TRBV7-8 with TRBJ2-1; possibly TRBD2 for D (6 bases). The CDR3 has 16 amino acids. Per germline, CDR1 SGHVS and CDR2 FQNEAQ. The full variable domain, its missing parts supplied by reference TRBV7-8 and TRBJ2-1, is GAGVSQSPRYKVAKRGQDVALRCDPISGHVSLFWYQQALGQGPEFLTYFQNEAQLDKSGLPSDRFFAERPEGSVSTLKIQRTQQEDSAVYLCASSPGRLSSYNEQFFGPGTRLTVL.

Details on this clonotype: One base away lies a much larger clone, so this may be a sequencing read error. This is likely a read error, given that the CDR3 carries no conserved phenylalanine or tryptophan at its end. DNA of the CDR3: TGTGCCAGCGCGGACAAGGGGGACACTGAAGCTTTCTAT. The encoded protein is CASADKGDTEAFY. The gene calls are TRBV7-9 and TRBJ1-1; possibly TRBD1 for D (6 bases). The CDR3 has 13 residues. The germline V gene has CDR1 SEHNR and CDR2 FQNEAQ (reference sequence). V was pared by 8 bases and J by 3 bases, with 13 bases between.

In its sample, this clonotype was seen a few times. V gene TRBV7-3 combines with J gene TRBJ2-3, with TRBD1 matching over 8 bases. With 5 bases clipped from V and 13 bases from J, the junction kept 8 bases outside the gene matches. The CDR3 is 12 amino acids. Germline CDR1 SGHTA, CDR2 FQGTGA. This CDR3 reads CASSIDRGSKYF. The CDR3 DNA follows: TGTGCCAGCAGCATTGACAGGGGATCGAAGTATTTT.

This clonotype appeared many times. The chain has TRBV6-6 and TRBJ2-3; the D gene is possibly TRBD1 (6 bases). The V end was cut by 6 bases, the J end by 6 bases, with 13 bases between. The germline CDR1 and CDR2 sequences are MNHNY and SVGAGI (reference sequence). The CDR3 runs 13 residues. The CDR3 nucleotides read TGTGCCAGCAGCCCCGTCGACAGGGATACGCAGTATTTT. Amino acid sequence: CASSPVDRDTQYF.

This clonotype is categorized as medium-sized (0.01 to 0.1%). V is TRBV11-2 and J is TRBJ2-3, with 9 bases lining up with TRBD1. V lost 4 bases to trimming and J lost 2 bases; unmatched junction nucleotides: 4. In germline, CDR1 is SGHAT, CDR2 FQNNGV. The CDR3 consists of 15 residues. The CDR3 DNA is TGTGCCAGCAGCTCACAGGGGGCAGACACAGATACGCAGTATTTT. Translated: CASSSQGADTDTQYF.

This clonotype occurred once. A read error may explain this, as a much larger clone is one base away. The genes are TRBV7-9 and TRBJ1-2; 8 bases are shared with TRBD1. Germline V gives CDR1 SEHNR, CDR2 FQNEAQ (reference sequence). With 1 base clipped from V and 5 bases from J, the junction kept 3 bases outside the gene matches. This CDR3 region has 14 residues. The CDR3 DNA is TGTGCCAGCAGCTTAGTCAGGACAGGGTATGGCTACACCTTC. Residues: CASSLVRTGYGYTF.

This clonotype came up many times. This sequence joins TRBV6-5 and TRBJ2-5, with a tentative D call TRBD2 (6 bases). Per germline, CDR1 MNHEY and CDR2 SVGAGI. V was clipped by 2 bases and J by 4 bases, with 11 bases between them. The CDR3 is 14 residues long. The CDR3 region has the DNA TGTGCCAGCAGTTACACGGGGGTAGGAGAGACCCAGTACTTC. Protein product: CASSYTGVGETQYF.

This clonotype was detected only once. The missing conserved phenylalanine or tryptophan at the end of this CDR3 makes a read error likely. This CDR3 is CASTPDGRFNYRYTL. CDR3 bases: TGTGCCAGCACCCCCGACGGGAGATTTAACTATCGCTACACCTTA. The V call is TRBV12-3 or TRBV12-4, the J call TRBJ1-2; no clear D gene. This CDR3 region has 15 residues.

The V gene is TRBV5-1, the J gene TRBJ2-1; the match to TRBD2 covers 7 bases. The V segment lost 3 bases and the J segment 4 bases; nucleotides outside the gene matches: 10. Germline CDR1 is SGHRS and CDR2 is YFSETQ. The CDR3 totals 16 residues. CDR3 protein: CASSWGLSGAYNEQFF. The CDR3, as DNA: TGCGCCAGCAGCTGGGGACTATCGGGAGCGTACAATGAGCAGTTCTTC.

Concerning this clonotype: A read error is possible here, since a much larger clone lies one base away. J is TRBJ2-7 and V is TRBV5-1; D may be TRBD1 (6 bases). The germline gives CDR1 SGHRS, CDR2 YFSETQ. The CDR3 covers 15 residues. Written as DNA, the CDR3 is TGCGCCAACAGCTTGTATGAAGGGGGCTCCTACGAGCAGTACTTC. Amino acids: CANSLYEGGSYEQYF.